This is a list of T cell receptor beta chains from one sample in a study of Ad26.COV2.S vaccination and SARS-CoV-2 variants. The assay was immunoSEQ multiplex PCR, and TCRdb's table has in-frame clones only and misses some. The sample has 350,000 to 400,000 clones; roughly nine tenths are singletons. Sequencing used peripheral blood, obtained in a trial of Ad26.COV2.S vaccine versus placebo. The receptors originated from a person aged 18-60 years who received the Ad26.COV2.S COVID-19 vaccine or a placebo. CDR3s include the opening cysteine and the closing phenylalanine or tryptophan. A D gene is named only where the DNA matches it firmly.

TRBJ1-6 | TRBV2 | - | TGTGCCAGCAGTGAAGCTCTGGGACTGAATTCACCCCTCCACTTT | CASSEALGLNSPLHF
TRBJ2-3 | TRBV5-1 | TRBD2 | TGCGCCAGCAGCTTGACGTCCGGGGCTAGCGGGGAACAGGTGGATACGCAGTATTTT | CASSLTSGASGEQVDTQYF
TRBJ2-7 | TRBV3-1/TRBV3-2 | TRBD2 | TGTGCCAGCAGCCAAGGCATCGCAACTAGCGGGGTATACTACGAGCAGTACTTC | CASSQGIATSGVYYEQYF
TRBJ1-1 | TRBV5-1 | TRBD1 | TGCGCCAGCAGCCCGCGACAGGGTATGGGCACTGAAGCTTTCTTT | CASSPRQGMGTEAFF
TRBJ1-4 | TRBV10-3 | - | TGTGCCATCAGTGACGTCCCAGGGTTTAATGAAAAACTGTTTTTT | CAISDVPGFNEKLFF
TRBJ2-2 | TRBV12-5 | - | TGTGCTAGTGGTTTGGCAGGGATCGATACCGGGGAGCTGTTTTTT | CASGLAGIDTGELFF
TRBJ1-1 | TRBV2 | - | TGTGCCAGCAGGGAGGGGGGTGAAGCTTTCTTT | CASREGGEAFF
TRBJ1-1 | TRBV3-1/TRBV3-2 | - | TGTGCCAGCAGCCATGGAGGCACTGAAGCTTTCTTT | CASSHGGTEAFF
TRBJ2-3 | TRBV7-9 | - | TGTGCCAGCAGCTTAACATACAGCACAGATACGCAGTATTTT | CASSLTYSTDTQYF
TRBJ2-3 | TRBV2 | - | TGTGCCAGCAGAGCCCGGAGGGGAGACAGCCCCACAGATACGCAGTATTTT | CASRARRGDSPTDTQYF
TRBJ2-5 | TRBV14 | - | TGTGCCAGCAGCCACTTAAGTGGGGAGACCCAGTACTTC | CASSHLSGETQYF
TRBJ1-2 | TRBV27 | - | TGTGCCAGCACGCAAATACCGGGAGGCAACTATGGCTACACCTTC | CASTQIPGGNYGYTF
TRBJ2-3 | TRBV27 | - | TGTGCCAGCAGTAACCCCGCCTATGGCGACGGTACAGATACGCAGTATTTT | CASSNPAYGDGTDTQYF
TRBJ1-4 | TRBV7-6 | TRBD1 | TGTGCCAGCAGCTTAAGTCGCACAGGGGGAGAAAAACTGTTTTTT | CASSLSRTGGEKLFF
TRBJ2-1 | TRBV10-1 | TRBD1 | TGCGCCACCGCCGCGCAGGGGGCCAACAATGAGCAGTTCTTC | CATAAQGANNEQFF